Each of the 8 T cell receptor beta chains below was sequenced from the same sample in a study of tumor-infiltrating lymphocytes in primary liver carcinoma. The authors took blood RNA from unsorted whole blood and also extracted germline DNA. TCR beta cDNA was made from 500 ng total RNA with a constant-region primer. Libraries of TCR beta came from three nested multiplex PCR rounds with slightly modified ARM-PCR. Running 9 to 10 cycles apiece, the first two PCR rounds relied on TRBV1-TRBV30 forward primers together with a C-beta reverse primer. One entry per CDR3 protein, called by TCRdb with MiXCR from the multiplex PCR reads. The sample lists approximately 300,000 distinct CDR3 sequences; 65% were seen once. Sequenced: peripheral blood. The receptors were sampled from a man aged 40-55 years with primary liver carcinoma and hepatitis B virus infection.

As regards this clonotype: A read error may produce the germline difference seen at one junction end. The V gene is TRBV29-1, the J gene TRBJ2-1; tentative D call: TRBD1 (5 bases). The CDR3 covers 15 residues. The germline CDR1 and CDR2 sequences are SQVTM and ANQGSEA. This CDR3 is CSVDRLGHGGNEQFF. CDR3 DNA: TGCAGCGTTGACCGGTTGGGGCACGGCGGCAATGAGCAATTCTTC.

About this clonotype itself: One end of the junction is discordant with germline, which a read error may explain. The rearrangement uses TRBV29-1 and TRBJ1-5; tentatively, D is TRBD1 (5 bases). This CDR3 has 14 amino acids. CDR1 is SQVTM and CDR2 is ANQGSEA in the germline V gene. CDR3 nucleotides: TGCAGTGTTGGCGGGGCTGAGGGCAATCAGCCCCAGCATTTT. It encodes CSVGGAEGNQPQHF.

This clonotype showed up many times. J is TRBJ1-4 and V is TRBV5-5, with D maybe TRBD1 (6 bases). Per germline, CDR1 SGHKS and CDR2 YYEKEE (reference sequence). CDR3 length: 14 amino acids. The germline V and J ends were trimmed by 6 bases and 8 bases, with 17 bases remaining between them. CDR3: CASTPTGGPEKLFF. The CDR3 coding sequence is TGTGCCAGCACTCCTACCGGGGGCCCGGAAAAACTGTTTTTT.

The rearrangement joins TRBV12-3 or TRBV12-4 to TRBJ1-5, with TRBD1 identical over 9 bases. V was clipped by 6 bases and J by 6 bases; unmatched bases: 12. This CDR3 contains 16 residues. The CDR3 DNA reads as TGTGCCAGCAGCTATCGGACAGGGGCTGTGGCTCAGCCCCAGCATTTT. Translated, it gives CASSYRTGAVAQPQHF.

This clonotype was observed many times. The J gene is TRBJ2-7, the V gene TRBV6-1; D unresolved. The germline gives CDR1 MNHNS, CDR2 SASEGT. This CDR3 is 13 amino acids long. The V and J ends lost 4 bases and 2 bases respectively, with 9 bases between them. CDR3 in amino acids: CASSAFATYEQYF. The CDR3 DNA is TGTGCCAGCAGTGCCTTTGCGACCTACGAGCAGTACTTC.

The chain uses TRBV6-1 and TRBJ1-5; 9 bases align to TRBD1. Per the germline V gene, CDR1 is MNHNS and CDR2 is SASEGT. The CDR3 totals 14 residues. CDR3 sequence (DNA): TGTACAGGGGGGGACAGGGCCCTTAATCAGCCCCAGCATTTT. Protein sequence: CTGGDRALNQPQHF.

This clonotype was counted only a few times. V usage is TRBV2 and J usage is TRBJ2-1; 7 nucleotides match TRBD1. Germline loops: CDR1 SNHLY, CDR2 FYNNEI. With 8 bases clipped from V and 3 bases from J, the junction kept 4 bases outside the gene matches. This CDR3 comprises 13 residues. CDR3 bases: TGTGCCAGCGGACAGGTTTTCTACAATGAGCAGTTCTTC. It codes for CASGQVFYNEQFF.

Worth noting for this clonotype: This may stem from a read error, because a much larger clone lies one nucleotide away. The rearrangement uses TRBV29-1 and TRBJ2-2; D may be TRBD2 (5 bases). Germline V gene lookup returns CDR1 SQVTM and CDR2 ANQGSEA. The CDR3 loop spans 11 amino acids. The DNA for the CDR3 is TGCAACATTCGGACGGGAGGGGAGCTGTTTTTT. Its protein product is CNIRTGGELFF.